Sequencing of this T cell receptor (beta chain) was carried out in a study of cytomegalovirus exposure and HLA in healthy donors (dated by TCRdb to between 2016 and 2019). In terms of the full investigation: An earlier analysis of roughly 630 of the donors reported more than 250 Gb of sequence data and more than 90 million unique TCR beta sequences from some 180 million T cells. An early release covering more than 500 HLA-typed donors comprised 250 to 350 gigabases of sequencing data and about 90 million unique TCR sequences. Of the 300 to 500 genotyped donors, 65% to 90% were placed in the genetic ancestry cluster associated with self-reported Caucasian donors. The study aimed to test whether signatures of past pathogen exposure could be identified by cataloging public T cell receptors. The T cell repertoires of 666 subjects were profiled by immunosequencing and related to cytomegalovirus serostatus. A separate validation cohort of approximately 120 different subjects was used in addition to the 666-subject first cohort. The study combined high-throughput TCR immunosequencing, statistical association of individual TCRs with disease status, and machine learning to predict cytomegalovirus infection status. A later analysis re-examined previously published TCR beta repertoires from 600 to 700 donors and added high-resolution HLA genotyping to investigate patterns of TCR occurrence. The later analysis used no new phenotypic data to find candidate immune exposures, relying instead on TCR beta sequences and their occurrence across donors. In an earlier analysis of roughly 580 of the donors, high-throughput TCR beta sequencing was used to judge whether each TCR beta V gene segment behaved as functional or pseudogenic. Donor age, sex, ethnicity and CMV serostatus were collected together with the repertoire data. Genome-wide SNP genotypes for about 65% of the roughly 700 donors were used in a later genetic analysis, which treated that subset as a discovery cohort. All discovery cohort repertoires had been generated using a single sequencing platform. Both class I and class II loci were covered by HLA typing, at four-digit resolution. The number of typed donors differed by locus: 629-630 for A, B, C, DRB1 and DQB1; approximately 520 for DQA1; approximately 600 for DPA1; and roughly 470 for DPB1. Four or five DR-DQ haplotypes were treated as single units for association and clustering because of strong linkage in the cohort. Across some 400 genotyped donors of the cohort, an average of about 240,000 unique TCR beta nucleotide sequences per donor were sequenced, and roughly 20% of those sequences were non-productive.

The cohort was made up of about 610 healthy bone marrow donors. Cohort members were all nominally healthy when sampled, although unrecorded immune exposures were likely present. The donor tested CMV seronegative, placing the donor among the 350 or so seronegative members of the cohort. Each donor provided a peripheral blood sample, and peripheral blood mononuclear cells were used for TCR beta sequencing. The Qiagen DNeasy Blood Extraction Kit was used to extract genomic DNA from the blood cell samples. Points the paper makes about the study in general: The authors suggested that the approach could potentially be generalized to other disease states and immunological phenotypes. When HLA alleles, especially DR and DQ, strongly co-occurred, TCR associations were difficult to assign to individual alleles. A later genetic analysis reported fewer N-insertions in productive TCRs among donors in an Asian-associated ancestry cluster than the roughly 690-donor mean. Across donors, most TCR sequences were observed very rarely, whereas some public TCRs were present in many individuals. Linkage disequilibrium might explain the correlated functional status among segregating V segments, but an unknown experimental factor could not be excluded. The earlier analysis of 587 of the donors excluded some 15 rarely observed V segments, including chromosome 9 orphons, because counts were too low. In an earlier analysis of more than 450 of the donors, most TCR beta V segments were observed in productive rearrangements about 87% or about 30% of the time, broadly matching IMGT annotations. In a later analysis, HLA-associated TCR beta chains showed more clonal expansion and lower generation probabilities than non-associated chains that were equally common. In a later genetic analysis, a missense DCLRE1C variant was associated with V-gene and J-gene trimming of TCR beta chains, and the association was replicated in an independent cohort. CMV serostatus was the only immune exposure information available for the cohort. In a later analysis, around 15,000 TCR beta sequences were associated with specific HLA alleles at a false discovery rate of 0.05. This cohort had only TCR beta chains sequenced, and the lack of alpha or paired-chain data limited which features could be detected. Most CMV-associated TCR beta chains appeared to be HLA-restricted in a later analysis, and the HLA associations seemed to be driven largely by CMV exposure. A further reported finding was that TCR beta sequences accurately predicted the HLA-A and HLA-B alleles for most subjects in the first cohort. Presence/absence analyses assumed roughly uniform sequencing depth across donors, an assumption that may not hold. In a later analysis, TCR association rates were found to vary across HLA loci, with the most associated TCRs seen for DRB1 alleles and the fewest for HLA-C alleles. A few of the identified cytomegalovirus-associated TCR beta chains were confirmed in vitro to be specific for cytomegalovirus antigens. In both the original and validation cohorts, the classifier was reported to diagnose cytomegalovirus status with high specificity and sensitivity. Because HLA typing was unavailable for some donors at each locus, only the typed subset was used in association tests. The study listed 170 or so TCR beta chains as associated with cytomegalovirus. A cluster of highly shared sequence variants was judged likely to be a technical artifact of the sequencing pipeline. A later analysis reported that several top co-occurrence clusters appeared linked to parvovirus B19, influenza, CMV and Epstein-Barr virus.

Library prep was done by the immunoSEQ multiplex PCR assay. The multiplex PCR relied on a mix of 60 forward primers for TCR Vbeta segments and 13 reverse primers for TCR Jbeta segments. The CDR3 region of rearranged TCR beta genes was amplified from genomic DNA with a multiplex PCR assay. The Illumina HiSeq System was used to sequence the amplified TCR beta libraries as 87-base-pair reads. The paper's processing steps were these. Across the 500 to 750 repertoires, a later analysis counted approximately 83 million unique TCR beta chains, approximately 12 million of which were shared by at least two donors. A nearest-neighbor algorithm error-corrected the raw reads and collapsed the reads into unique sequences, merging closely related sequences to remove PCR and sequencing errors. To assign V, D and J gene segments, CDR3 sequences were aligned to IMGT reference sequences. Each retained sequence needed at least a six-nucleotide match to both a V gene segment and a J gene segment. A rearrangement was called productive if the CDR3 had no stop codons and remained in frame with V and J, and every other rearrangement was called non-productive. Following IMGT convention, CDR3 was defined as the stretch from the second conserved V-encoded cysteine up to the conserved J-encoded phenylalanine. Sequences without an unambiguous match to a single V gene segment were excluded from the earlier analysis of about 600 of the donors. An earlier analysis of fewer than 650 of the donors classified V segments as functional when productive rearrangements were above 56.7% and as segregating when the standard deviation between donors was above 5%. A statistical classification framework was built for diagnosing cytomegalovirus status from the catalog of TCR beta chain sequences. V and J gene assignment, in a later analysis, came from comparing TCR nucleotide sequences with IMGT/GENE-DB human TR gene sequences. The TCRdist pipeline was used in a later analysis to assign CDR3 sequences and most-parsimonious VDJ recombination scenarios. In a later analysis, each TCR beta chain was defined by its CDR3 amino acid sequence together with its V-gene family, and reads without a unique V-gene family were excluded. As a way to deal with suspected cross-contamination and a sequencing artifact, a later analysis dropped 450 to 700 nucleotide sequences that were highly shared and had low generation probability. In a later analysis, a clonal expansion index for each public chain was calculated from normalized within-repertoire ranks of inferred template counts. A later analysis computed generation probabilities with a VDJ recombination model fitted to out-of-frame rearrangements, and checked the results against IGoR. Hypergeometric tests were used in a later analysis to score TCR-TCR, TCR-HLA and TCR-CMV co-occurrence, with a repertoire-size bias correction applied to the TCR pairs. To estimate false discovery rates, a later analysis permuted the HLA or CMV assignments 20 times. A later analysis grouped co-occurring TCRs with DBSCAN, adding TCRdist sequence similarity when clustering within HLA-allele-positive subsets. Repertoires with fewer than 30,000 or more than 120,000 public chains were left out of co-occurrence clustering, as were four to six repertoires with anomalous nucleotide sharing. Sourced from immuneACCESS, this table was stored by TCRdb with only in-frame sequences that have V and J called. A share of the clones is absent; for the studies checked, an unresolved V gene accounts for under half, and the remainder has no known explanation. V, J and clone size reflect that table, while D and trimming were determined from the DNA. The sample table lists roughly 130,000 clones, around 77% of them with a count of one. The top ten constitute about 1.7% of the sample.

A note on this clone: It lacks a known antigen. Base qualities are not recorded, but no much larger clone differs from it by a single base.

Sequenced sample: PBMCs. This clonotype originated in a woman aged 45-65 years in good health and CMV-seronegative.

At the DNA level, the sequence is TGTGCCAGCAGGCCCGACAGGGACCCCCCCACAGATACGCAGTATTTT. This sequence encodes CASRPDRDPPTDTQYF. The chain is encoded by TRBV5-4 joined to TRBJ2-3, with 7 junctional bases fitting TRBD1. Inclusive of the bounding cysteine and phenylalanine, the CDR3 is 16 residues long. Solely the CDR3 DNA is kept, with 48 bases framed from the first base. V trim: 5 bases; J trim: 2 bases; unmatched bases: 11. The germline V gene (reference sequence) yields SGHNT for CDR1 and YYREEE for CDR2.